These 29 T cell receptor beta chains were all obtained from the same sample, sequenced in a study of T cell responses to AZD1222 COVID-19 vaccine. Sequencing used immunoSEQ multiplex PCR; TCRdb keeps in-frame clones, though not all of them. This table has approximately 100,000 clones, 90% appearing once. The starting material was peripheral blood, obtained on day 0 of AZD1222 vaccination. All receptors derive from an adult in good health.

This sequence joins TRBV5-5 and TRBJ1-2; D not certain. The germline V gene has CDR1 SGHKS and CDR2 YYEKEE (reference sequence). The CDR3 is 14 amino acids. Trimming shortened V by 0 bases and J by 3 bases, and 9 bases separated the two germline ends. The chain's CDR3 is CASSLARLDYGYTF. DNA for the CDR3: TGTGCCAGCAGCTTGGCGAGGCTGGACTATGGCTACACCTTC.

The chain links TRBV6-5 to TRBJ2-7; unclear D gene. The germline V and J ends were trimmed by 4 bases and 3 bases, with 7 bases remaining between them. Germline-derived CDR1 and CDR2 are MNHEY and SVGAGI. CDR3 size: 12 residues. Here the CDR3 reads CASSFSGYEQYF. The CDR3 bases are TGTGCCAGCAGTTTCTCGGGCTACGAGCAGTACTTC.

This CDR3 reads CASSVPFPGRNQPQHF. The CDR3 DNA is TGTGCCAGCAGTGTCCCTTTTCCGGGGCGTAATCAGCCCCAGCATTTT. The rearrangement joins TRBV6-1 to TRBJ1-5, with D tentatively TRBD1 (5 bases). Germline V gene lookup returns CDR1 MNHNS and CDR2 SASEGT. CDR3 length: 16 residues. V was trimmed by 4 bases and J by 4 bases, leaving 17 bases between them.

The chain has TRBV19 and TRBJ2-1, with no clear D. Germline V gene sequence: CDR1 LNHDA, CDR2 SQIVND (reference sequence). This CDR3 is built from 14 residues. Trimming left V 3 bases short and J 7 bases short, with 13 bases between. The CDR3 DNA is TGTGCCAGTAGTATCTCTACGGGCTGGAATGAGCAGTTCTTC. Its translation is CASSISTGWNEQFF.

CDR3 nucleotide sequence: TGTGCCAGTAGTATGCTAGGAGGGCCCCGGGACAGCGTTTTTTCTGAGCAGTTCTTC. It is translated as CASSMLGGPRDSVFSEQFF. The V call is TRBV19, the J call TRBJ2-1; weak D call: TRBD1 (7 bases). The V end was cut by 3 bases, the J end by 9 bases, with 30 bases between. Germline V CDR1 and CDR2: LNHDA, SQIVND (reference sequence). This CDR3 contains 19 residues.

This rearrangement joins TRBV19 to TRBJ1-5; 8 nucleotides agree with TRBD1. From germline, CDR1 is LNHDA and CDR2 SQIVND (reference sequence). V shed 7 bases, J shed 6 bases, and the junction held 11 bases outside the gene matches. The CDR3 runs to 15 residues. This CDR3 is CASTPTGALSQPQHF. The CDR3 region has the DNA TGTGCCAGTACCCCGACAGGGGCCTTATCTCAGCCCCAGCATTTT.

The rearrangement links TRBV19 to TRBJ1-4; D is perhaps TRBD1 (5 bases). There are 15 residues in the CDR3. V lost 1 base and J lost 4, with 10 bases in between. The germline V gene encodes CDR1 LNHDA and CDR2 SQIVND (reference sequence). This CDR3 is CASSIADRFNEKLFF. The CDR3 DNA follows: TGTGCCAGTAGTATAGCCGACAGATTTAATGAAAAACTGTTTTTT.

V and J are TRBV29-1 and TRBJ1-1, with 7 bases aligning to TRBD1. The CDR3 extends over 14 amino acids. V was pared by 6 bases and J by 5 bases, with 12 bases of the junction left unmatched. Germline CDR1 and CDR2: SQVTM and ANQGSEA. The CDR3 region is CSVTLGTEVTEAFF. CDR3 DNA: TGCAGCGTAACGCTCGGGACAGAGGTAACTGAAGCTTTCTTT.

The J gene is TRBJ1-5, the V gene TRBV7-9, with 7 bases fitting TRBD1. There are 12 residues in the CDR3. CDR1 and CDR2 (germline): SEHNR, FQNEAQ (reference sequence). V lost 1 base, J lost 10 bases, and 1 base stayed unmatched. The chain's CDR3 is CASSLDRGPQHF. CDR3 DNA: TGTGCCAGCAGCTTAGACAGGGGACCCCAGCATTTT.

The J gene is TRBJ1-1, the V gene TRBV7-8; possibly TRBD1 for D (6 bases). This CDR3 spans 15 amino acids. Germline V gene data show CDR1 as SGHVS and CDR2 as FQNEAQ. Trimming cost V 5 bases and J 0 bases, with 13 bases left between them. The CDR3 DNA sequence: TGTGCCAGCAGCGCACTTACAGGGCTGAACACTGAAGCTTTCTTT. Amino acids: CASSALTGLNTEAFF. The full variable domain, rest sourced from reference TRBV7-8 and TRBJ1-1, is GAGVSQSPRYKVAKRGQDVALRCDPISGHVSLFWYQQALGQGPEFLTYFQNEAQLDKSGLPSDRFFAERPEGSVSTLKIQRTQQEDSAVYLCASSALTGLNTEAFFGQGTRLTVV.

The chain couples TRBV6-5 to TRBJ1-2; 7 bases match TRBD1. J lost 6 bases, V lost 4 bases, and 11 bases had no gene match. Germline V gene lookup returns CDR1 MNHEY and CDR2 SVGAGI. The CDR3 contains 15 residues. The CDR3: CASSLPGGAANGYTF. The CDR3 DNA is TGTGCCAGCAGTTTACCAGGGGGGGCGGCCAATGGCTACACCTTC.

The V call is TRBV6-5, the J call TRBJ1-1, with TRBD1 matching 7 bases. Germline V gene lookup returns CDR1 MNHEY and CDR2 SVGAGI. CDR3 length: 14 residues. Unmatched junction bases numbered 17, after V lost 8 bases and J lost 11 bases. CDR3 DNA: TGTGCCAGCGGGGAACAGGGGACTAGGTTCGGGGCTTTCTTT. Translating gives CASGEQGTRFGAFF.

The rearrangement uses TRBV5-6 and TRBJ1-1; D is unclear. The CDR3 has 11 residues. Germline-derived CDR1 and CDR2 are SGHDT and YYEEEE. V was clipped by 6 bases and J by 5 bases, with 8 bases between them. The CDR3 reads CASTRGTEAFF. The CDR3 DNA reads as TGTGCCAGCACCCGGGGAACTGAAGCTTTCTTT. Supplemented by reference TRBV5-6 and TRBJ1-1, the full variable domain reads DAGVTQSPTHLIKTRGQQVTLRCSPKSGHDTVSWYQQALGQGPQFIFQYYEEEERQRGNFPDRFSGHQFPNYSSELNVNALLLGDSALYLCASTRGTEAFFGQGTRLTVV.

The chain combines TRBV5-8 with TRBJ1-2; TRBD1 might be the D (5 bases). Germline CDR1 and CDR2: SGHTS and YDEGEE. The CDR3 consists of 13 residues. Trimming pared 4 bases from V and 8 bases from J, leaving 15 bases between. CDR3 sequence (DNA): TGTGCCAGCAGCAGTCAGGGTTGGGGCGGCTACACCTTC. This encodes CASSSQGWGGYTF.

V gene TRBV3-1 (or the pseudogene TRBV3-2) combines with J gene TRBJ1-2; 8 nucleotides agree with TRBD1. Germline-derived CDR1 and CDR2 are LGHDT and YNNKEL (reference sequence). This CDR3 is built from 16 residues. V was pared by 5 bases and J by 6 bases, with 14 bases of the junction left unmatched. Here the CDR3 reads CASSYGTGPRDDGYTF. Written as DNA, the CDR3 is TGTGCCAGCAGCTATGGGACAGGTCCTCGAGACGATGGCTACACCTTC.

This rearrangement joins TRBV27 to TRBJ2-6; 11 bases map to TRBD2. V lost 3 bases to trimming and J lost 0 bases; unmatched junction nucleotides: 10. The CDR3 length is 20 residues. From germline, CDR1 is MNHEY and CDR2 SMNVEV (reference sequence). The DNA for the CDR3 is TGTGCCAGCAGTTTGGGTATAAGCGGACTAGCGGGCTCTGGGGCCAACGTCCTGACTTTC. Translation: CASSLGISGLAGSGANVLTF. Together with reference TRBV27 and TRBJ2-6, the CDR3 gives the full variable domain: EAQVTQNPRYLITVTGKKLTVTCSQNMNHEYMSWYRQDPGLGLRQIYYSMNVEVTDKGDVPEGYKVSRKEKRNFPLILESPSPNQTSLYFCASSLGISGLAGSGANVLTFGAGSRLTVL.

The chain has TRBV11-2 and TRBJ2-5; 8 bases are shared with TRBD2. The CDR3 extends over 18 amino acids. V shed 1 base and J 2 bases; nucleotides not matched to a gene: 12. Per the germline V gene, CDR1 is SGHAT and CDR2 is FQNNGV. CDR3 protein: CASSLVRGRGAQQETQYF. Written as DNA, the CDR3 is TGTGCCAGCAGCTTAGTAAGAGGGCGGGGGGCTCAGCAAGAGACCCAGTACTTC. The full variable domain, with the rest looked up from reference TRBV11-2 and TRBJ2-5, is EAGVAQSPRYKIIEKRQSVAFWCNPISGHATLYWYQQILGQGPKLLIQFQNNGVVDDSQLPKDRFSAERLKGVDSTLKIQPAKLEDSAVYLCASSLVRGRGAQQETQYFGPGTRLLVL.

The rearrangement uses TRBV5-1 and TRBJ2-3; D gene ambiguous. Germline CDR1 SGHRS, CDR2 YFSETQ. CDR3 length: 14 amino acids. V dropped 3 bases and J dropped 1 base, with 9 bases sitting between them. The CDR3 is CASSSGRGTDTQYF. For the CDR3, the DNA is TGCGCCAGCAGCTCCGGAAGGGGCACAGATACGCAGTATTTT.

The V call is TRBV2, the J call TRBJ2-1; 9 bases line up with TRBD2. Per germline, CDR1 SNHLY and CDR2 FYNNEI. J lost 6 bases, V lost 7 bases, and 13 bases had no gene match. This CDR3 is 16 amino acids long. CDR3: CASTTYGASGINEQFF. In DNA, the CDR3 is TGTGCCAGCACTACCTACGGGGCTAGCGGGATCAATGAGCAGTTCTTC.

This clone showed up just once. V usage is TRBV5-6 and J usage is TRBJ2-2; unclear D gene. This CDR3 contains 13 residues. V lost 2 bases and J lost 4, with 6 bases in between. The germline V gene encodes CDR1 SGHDT and CDR2 YYEEEE. CDR3 sequence (DNA): TGTGCCAGCAGCTTACTTTTCACCGGGGAGCTGTTTTTT. Translated: CASSLLFTGELFF. Together with reference TRBV5-6 and TRBJ2-2, the CDR3 gives the full variable domain: DAGVTQSPTHLIKTRGQQVTLRCSPKSGHDTVSWYQQALGQGPQFIFQYYEEEERQRGNFPDRFSGHQFPNYSSELNVNALLLGDSALYLCASSLLFTGELFFGEGSRLTVL.

V usage is TRBV7-2 and J usage is TRBJ1-2; D might be TRBD1 (5 bases). The germline V gene encodes CDR1 SGHTA and CDR2 FQGNSA. CDR3 length: 15 amino acids. Trimming stripped 5 bases from V and 3 bases from J, with 16 bases between. CDR3 in amino acids: CASSAKQETDYGYTF. The CDR3 bases are TGTGCCAGCAGCGCAAAACAGGAGACTGACTATGGCTACACCTTC.

The J gene is TRBJ2-2, the V gene TRBV5-1; unclear D gene. Trimming removed 4 bases at V and 4 bases at J, with 23 bases between. The CDR3 has 18 amino acids. CDR1 is SGHRS, CDR2 YFSETQ, per germline. CDR3: CASSHPEQSTTPTGELFF. DNA of the CDR3: TGCGCCAGCAGCCACCCAGAGCAGTCCACGACCCCCACCGGGGAGCTGTTTTTT.

The chain employs TRBV4-2 and TRBJ2-3; 8 bases map to TRBD2. CDR1 LGHNA and CDR2 YNFKEQ come from the germline V gene. The CDR3 consists of 15 residues. V shed 1 base, J shed 8 bases, and the junction held 8 bases outside the gene matches. As DNA, the CDR3 is TGTGCCAGCAGCCAAGTTTTTGCGGGGGGTTTTACGCAGTATTTT. Amino acids: CASSQVFAGGFTQYF.

This chain joins TRBV5-1 and TRBJ2-3, with 8 bases lining up with TRBD1. CDR3 length: 15 residues. The trim removed 2 bases at V and 1 base at J, leaving 3 bases unmatched. Germline CDR1 and CDR2: SGHRS and YFSETQ. The CDR3 sequence is CASSFRGRGTDTQYF. The CDR3, as DNA: TGCGCCAGCAGCTTCAGGGGGCGAGGCACAGATACGCAGTATTTT.

The chain joins TRBV4-2 to TRBJ1-3, with a tentative D call TRBD1 (6 bases). Trimming cost V 0 bases and J 6 bases, with 12 bases left between them. The CDR3 runs to 15 residues. The V gene's germline CDR1 is LGHNA and CDR2 YNFKEQ. This CDR3 is CASSQEYRAENTIYF. The CDR3 bases are TGTGCCAGCAGCCAAGAATACAGGGCCGAAAACACCATATATTTT.

This clone was detected once. The chain recombines TRBV28 with TRBJ2-1; TRBD2 aligns across 8 bases. The CDR3 extends over 14 amino acids. In germline, CDR1 is MDHEN, CDR2 SYDVKM. J gave up 9 bases and V 6 bases, and 10 bases lay outside the gene matches. The CDR3 protein is CASRSSGLVSEQFF. The CDR3 coding sequence is TGTGCCAGCAGATCCTCGGGACTAGTAAGTGAGCAGTTCTTC.

This chain connects TRBV30 to TRBJ1-2; no reliable D call. With 0 bases removed from V and 4 bases from J, the gap between germline ends came to 9 bases. From germline, CDR1 is GTSNPN and CDR2 SVGIG (reference sequence). This CDR3 comprises 13 residues. CDR3 region: CAWSVSNPYGYTF. CDR3 nucleotides: TGTGCCTGGAGTGTAAGCAATCCCTATGGCTACACCTTC.

CDR3 sequence (DNA): TGTGCCAGCACCTGGGGGACAGGGCGAGTGCAGTACTTC. Translation gives CASTWGTGRVQYF. The chain recombines TRBV28 with TRBJ2-7, with 9 positions matching TRBD1. The V segment lost 7 bases and the J segment 9 bases; nucleotides outside the gene matches: 10. The CDR3 extends over 13 amino acids. The germline gives CDR1 MDHEN, CDR2 SYDVKM.

V gene TRBV9 combines with J gene TRBJ1-1; D perhaps matches TRBD1 (5 bases). V was cut by 6 bases and J by 5 bases, with 17 bases left in between. CDR1 SGDLS and CDR2 YYNGEE come from the germline V gene. The CDR3 covers 14 residues. CDR3 loop: CASTPLWGGTEAFF. The CDR3, as DNA: TGTGCCAGCACCCCCCTCTGGGGGGGGACTGAAGCTTTCTTT.